This TCR beta chain was captured in a study of blood T cell repertoires in COVID-19. Assay: immunoSEQ multiplex PCR; the TCRdb copy retains only in-frame clones and omits some. The repertoire holds around 300,000 clones, with around 90% as singletons. V was shortened by 3 bases and J by 5 bases, with 16 bases between the two germline ends. The germline CDR1 and CDR2 sequences are KGHSH and LQKENI. CDR3 length equals 16 residues. This TCR was recovered from a man in his fifties with active or convalescent COVID-19. Material: peripheral blood. The J gene is TRBJ2-2, the V gene TRBV18; possibly TRBD2 for D (5 bases). CDR3 residues: CASSPERLGLTGELFF. The CDR3, as DNA: TGTGCCAGCTCACCCGAGCGGCTAGGCCTAACCGGGGAGCTGTTTTTT.